This TCR beta chain is drawn from a study of T cells after yellow fever vaccination. Production of TCR cDNA was by 5'RACE template switching, which also added a universal primer site and UMIs. TCRdb redid the calling of the 5' RACE reads with MiXCR, one entry per CDR3 protein. The sample shows 500,000 to 700,000 distinct CDR3 sequences, roughly a fifth of them seen only once. Germline CDR1 is MNHEY and CDR2 is SMNVEV (reference sequence). Between the trimmed V and J ends, which lost 7 bases and 5 bases, there was a span of 7 bases. This CDR3 has 11 amino acids. Points on this clonotype: A much larger clonotype is one base distant, so this may be a read error.

This receptor was obtained from a man aged 30 to 45 who received the YFV17D yellow fever vaccine. This sequence joins TRBV27 and TRBJ2-3; D is unresolved. Material: PBMCs, obtained 15 days after the yellow fever booster vaccination. The CDR3 nucleotides read TGTGCCAGCATCTGGGGAGATACGCAGTATTTT. Encoded protein: CASIWGDTQYF.